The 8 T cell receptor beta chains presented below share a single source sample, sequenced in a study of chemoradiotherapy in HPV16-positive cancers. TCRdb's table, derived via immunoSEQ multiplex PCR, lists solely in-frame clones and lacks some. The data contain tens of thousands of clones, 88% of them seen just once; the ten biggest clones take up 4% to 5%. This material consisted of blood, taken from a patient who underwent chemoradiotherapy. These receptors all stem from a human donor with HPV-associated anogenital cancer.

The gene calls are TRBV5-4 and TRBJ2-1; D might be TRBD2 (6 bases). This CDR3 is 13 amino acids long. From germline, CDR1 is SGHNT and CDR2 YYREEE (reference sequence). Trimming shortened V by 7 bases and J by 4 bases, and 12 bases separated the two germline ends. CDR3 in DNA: TGTGCCAGCGAGGGACTGGGGTACAATGAGCAGTTCTTC. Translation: CASEGLGYNEQFF. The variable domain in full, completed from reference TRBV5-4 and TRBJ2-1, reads ETGVTQSPTHLIKTRGQQVTLRCSSQSGHNTVSWYQQALGQGPQFIFQYYREEENGRGNFPPRFSGLQFPNYSSELNVNALELDDSALYLCASEGLGYNEQFFGPGTRLTVL.

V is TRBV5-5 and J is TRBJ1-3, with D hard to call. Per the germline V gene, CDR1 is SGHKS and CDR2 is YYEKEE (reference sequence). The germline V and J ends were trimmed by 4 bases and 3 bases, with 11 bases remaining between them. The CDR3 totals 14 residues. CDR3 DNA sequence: TGTGCCAGCAGCGTCCAGAGGGTTGGAAACACCATATATTTT. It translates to CASSVQRVGNTIYF. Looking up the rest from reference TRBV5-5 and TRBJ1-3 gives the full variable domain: DAGVTQSPTHLIKTRGQQVTLRCSPISGHKSVSWYQQVLGQGPQFIFQYYEKEERGRGNFPDRFSARQFPNYSSELNVNALLLGDSALYLCASSVQRVGNTIYFGEGSWLTVV.

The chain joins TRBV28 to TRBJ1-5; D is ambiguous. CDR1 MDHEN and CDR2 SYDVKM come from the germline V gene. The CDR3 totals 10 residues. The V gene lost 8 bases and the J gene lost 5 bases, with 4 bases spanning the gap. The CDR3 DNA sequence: TGTGCCAGCGGGTATCAGCCCCAGCATTTT. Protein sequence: CASGYQPQHF. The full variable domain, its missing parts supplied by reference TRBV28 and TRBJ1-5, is DVKVTQSSRYLVKRTGEKVFLECVQDMDHENMFWYRQDPGLGLRLIYFSYDVKMKEKGDIPEGYSVSREKKERFSLILESASTNQTSMYLCASGYQPQHFGDGTRLSIL.

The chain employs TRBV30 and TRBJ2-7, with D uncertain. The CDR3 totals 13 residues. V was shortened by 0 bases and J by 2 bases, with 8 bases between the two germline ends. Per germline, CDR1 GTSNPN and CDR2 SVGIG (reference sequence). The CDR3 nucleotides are TGTGCCTGGAGTGTCGGAACCCCCTACGAGCAGTACTTC. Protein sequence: CAWSVGTPYEQYF.

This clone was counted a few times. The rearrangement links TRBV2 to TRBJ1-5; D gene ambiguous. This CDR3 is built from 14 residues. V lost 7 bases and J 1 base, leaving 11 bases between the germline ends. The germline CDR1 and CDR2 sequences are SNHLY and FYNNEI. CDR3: CASKGGGSNQPQHF. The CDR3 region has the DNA TGTGCCAGCAAGGGAGGAGGGAGCAATCAGCCCCAGCATTTT.

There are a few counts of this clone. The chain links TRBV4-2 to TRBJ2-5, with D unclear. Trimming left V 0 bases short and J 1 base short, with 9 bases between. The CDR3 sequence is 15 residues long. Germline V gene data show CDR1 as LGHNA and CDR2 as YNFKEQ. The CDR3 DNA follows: TGTGCCAGCAGCCAAGATCCGGGCAGCCAAGAGACCCAGTACTTC. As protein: CASSQDPGSQETQYF.

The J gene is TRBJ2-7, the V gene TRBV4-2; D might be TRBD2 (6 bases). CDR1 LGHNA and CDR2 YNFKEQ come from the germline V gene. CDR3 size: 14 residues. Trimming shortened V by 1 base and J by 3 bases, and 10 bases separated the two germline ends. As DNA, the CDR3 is TGTGCCAGCAGCCAAGGGGGGGACTTCTACGAGCAGTACTTC. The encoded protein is CASSQGGDFYEQYF.

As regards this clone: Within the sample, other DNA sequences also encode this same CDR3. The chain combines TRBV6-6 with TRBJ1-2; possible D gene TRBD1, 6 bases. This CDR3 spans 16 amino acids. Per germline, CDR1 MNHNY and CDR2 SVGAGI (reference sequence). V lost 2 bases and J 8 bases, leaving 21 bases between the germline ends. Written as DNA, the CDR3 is TGTGCCAGCAGTTACCAAGATCGGGCAGGGGTGGGGGGCTACACCTTC. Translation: CASSYQDRAGVGGYTF.